This T cell receptor (beta chain) was sequenced for a study of metastatic and nonmetastatic thyroid tumors. MiXCR re-clonotyped the PCR reads for TCRdb. The sample records tens of thousands of clones, about 15% being singletons. Nobody among the patients had been given any treatment before thyroid surgery. This sequence was found in a female donor with papillary thyroid cancer or a benign thyroid nodule (not recorded which). Some clones in this sample may be carry-over from other donors' samples. Sequencing was performed on blood.

CDR3: CSISVELAGGSLDTQYF. Written as DNA, the CDR3 is TGTTCCATCAGCGTAGAACTAGCGGGAGGCTCCCTAGATACGCAGTATTTT. The V call is TRBV9, the J call TRBJ2-3, with 12 bases fitting TRBD2. The germline V gene has CDR1 SGDLS and CDR2 YYNGEE. CDR3 length: 17 amino acids.